This TCR beta chain originates from a study of response to subunit inactivated influenza vaccine. In this sample, this clonotype turned up a few times. There are 16 residues in the CDR3. The V end lost 1 base, the J end lost 6 bases, and 19 bases lay between the germline ends. Germline V gene data show CDR1 as MGHRA and CDR2 as YSYEKL. One entry per CDR3 protein, called by TCRdb with MiXCR from the RT-PCR reads. The top ten clones hold about a tenth of a sample with around 580,000 distinct CDR3 sequences, over 9.5% of them seen once. The sequence was collected from a man aged 45-60 years who received an inactivated influenza vaccine. The input for sequencing was PBMCs from blood, taken on the day of vaccination. This rearrangement joins TRBV4-1 to TRBJ2-7; tentative D call: TRBD2 (6 bases). The CDR3 here is CASSQVSSRGAVEQYF. DNA of the CDR3: TGCGCCAGCAGCCAAGTCTCCTCGCGGGGTGCGGTCGAGCAGTACTTC.